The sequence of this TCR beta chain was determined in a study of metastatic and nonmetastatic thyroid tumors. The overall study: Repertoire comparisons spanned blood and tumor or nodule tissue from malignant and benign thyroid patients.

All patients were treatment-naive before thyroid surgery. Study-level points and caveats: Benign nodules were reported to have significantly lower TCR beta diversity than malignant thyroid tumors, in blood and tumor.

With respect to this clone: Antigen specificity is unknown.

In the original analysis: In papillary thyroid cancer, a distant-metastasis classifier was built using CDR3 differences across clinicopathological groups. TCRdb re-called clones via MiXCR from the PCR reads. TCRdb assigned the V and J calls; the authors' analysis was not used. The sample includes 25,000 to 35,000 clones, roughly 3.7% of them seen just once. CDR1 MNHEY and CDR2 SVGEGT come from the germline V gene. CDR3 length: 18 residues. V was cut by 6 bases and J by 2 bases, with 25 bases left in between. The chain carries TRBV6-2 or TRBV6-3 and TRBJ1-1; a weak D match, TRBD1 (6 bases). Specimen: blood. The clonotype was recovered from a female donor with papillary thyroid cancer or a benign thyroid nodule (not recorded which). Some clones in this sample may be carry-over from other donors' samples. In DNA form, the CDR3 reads TGTGCCAGCAGCTGTCCGGGGGCGGAGAAGAAAGGAAACACTGAAGCTTTCTTT. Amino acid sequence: CASSCPGAEKKGNTEAFF.